What follows are 16 T cell receptor beta chains derived from one specimen sequenced in a study of radiation and T cells in renal cell carcinoma. The time point denotes: blood 4 weeks post-SBRT, at nephrectomy. As to treatment: 15 Gy SBRT to primary tumor, nephrectomy 4 weeks later. Repertoires were generated with immunoSEQ multiplex PCR, while TCRdb's copy carries only in-frame clones and drops some. The repertoire has under 200,000 clones, about nine tenths of them found once; the top ten carry roughly 10%. The sequencing here drew on blood, taken from a patient whose treatment included radiotherapy and nephrectomy. Receptor source: a woman in her forties or fifties with renal cell carcinoma.

The chain joins TRBV7-9 to TRBJ1-1; maybe TRBD1 (5 bases). Germline assignment: CDR1 SEHNR and CDR2 FQNEAQ (reference sequence). This CDR3 is 16 amino acids long. Trimming took off 2 bases at V and 3 bases at J, with 16 bases between the two ends. CDR3: CASSLWRSQGDTEAFF. CDR3 sequence (DNA): TGTGCCAGCAGCTTATGGAGGTCTCAGGGAGACACTGAAGCTTTCTTT. Together with reference TRBV7-9 and TRBJ1-1, the CDR3 gives the full variable domain: DTGVSQNPRHKITKRGQNVTFRCDPISEHNRLYWYRQTLGQGPEFLTYFQNEAQLEKSRLLSDRFSAERPKGSFSTLEIQRTEQGDSAMYLCASSLWRSQGDTEAFFGQGTRLTVV.

The gene calls are TRBV6-1 and TRBJ2-1; TRBD2 matches 8 bases. Trimming cost V 6 bases and J 5 bases; bases outside gene matches: 9. The CDR3 consists of 15 residues. Germline assignment: CDR1 MNHNS and CDR2 SASEGT. Here the CDR3 reads CASRGLAGRNNEQFF. CDR3 coding DNA: TGTGCCAGCAGGGGCTTAGCGGGGCGGAACAATGAGCAGTTCTTC.

This chain connects TRBV11-3 to TRBJ2-2; D unresolved. V gave up 3 bases and J gave up 2 bases, with 1 base separating them. In germline, CDR1 is SGHNT, CDR2 YENEEA. This CDR3 is 12 amino acids long. CDR3 nucleotides: TGTGCCAGCAGCTTCAACACCGGGGAGCTGTTTTTT. Translating gives CASSFNTGELFF.

This chain joins TRBV19 and TRBJ1-1; perhaps TRBD1 as D (5 bases). Germline CDR1 reads LNHDA; CDR2 reads SQIVND (reference sequence). The germline V and J ends were trimmed by 6 bases and 3 bases, with 11 bases remaining between them. The CDR3 length is 13 residues. The CDR3 DNA reads as TGTGCCAGTAGCCTGGGACTGGACACTGAAGCTTTCTTT. Encoded protein: CASSLGLDTEAFF. Variable domain in full (rest from reference TRBV19 and TRBJ1-1): DGGITQSPKYLFRKEGQNVTLSCEQNLNHDAMYWYRQDPGQGLRLIYYSQIVNDFQKGDIAEGYSVSREKKESFPLTVTSAQKNPTAFYLCASSLGLDTEAFFGQGTRLTVV.

The chain joins TRBV6-5 to TRBJ2-3; no firm D call. Germline V CDR1 and CDR2: MNHEY, SVGAGI. Trimming pared 6 bases from V and 6 bases from J, leaving 7 bases between. CDR3 size: 11 residues. This chain's CDR3 is CASREMDTQYF. CDR3 nucleotide sequence: TGTGCCAGCAGGGAGATGGATACGCAGTATTTT.

V and J are TRBV4-1 and TRBJ2-3, with 11 nucleotides matching TRBD2. V lost 4 bases and J lost 4; bases outside the gene matches: 1. The germline gives CDR1 MGHRA, CDR2 YSYEKL. CDR3 size: 14 residues. CDR3 in DNA: TGCGCCAGCAGCCGACTAGCGGGGCCAGATACGCAGTATTTT. Encoded protein: CASSRLAGPDTQYF.

The chain carries TRBV18 and TRBJ1-2; D remains unclear. The ends were cut back, 3 bases at V and 3 bases at J, with 8 bases in the middle. Germline lookup yields CDR1 KGHSH and CDR2 LQKENI. The CDR3 contains 13 residues. CDR3 sequence: CASSPDGYYGYTF. For the CDR3, the DNA is TGTGCCAGCTCACCGGACGGGTACTATGGCTACACCTTC.

The chain recombines TRBV5-1 with TRBJ2-1; tentative D call: TRBD2 (7 bases). Germline V gene data show CDR1 as SGHRS and CDR2 as YFSETQ. V dropped 5 bases and J dropped 7 bases, with 19 bases sitting between them. The length of the CDR3 is 15 residues. CDR3 sequence: CASRPVGGLRNEQFF. CDR3 nucleotides: TGCGCCAGCAGGCCTGTGGGGGGGCTTCGGAATGAGCAGTTCTTC.

This sequence joins TRBV6-5 and TRBJ2-5; 13 bases match TRBD2. There are 16 residues in the CDR3. Trimming at V came to 4 bases and at J to 4 bases, leaving 6 bases not matched to a gene. Germline CDR1 and CDR2: MNHEY and SVGAGI. CDR3 nucleotides: TGTGCCAGCAGTTCTTTACTAGCGGGGGGGCTAGAGACCCAGTACTTC. Protein sequence: CASSSLLAGGLETQYF.

The rearrangement uses TRBV10-1 and TRBJ2-7, with D possibly matching TRBD1 (7 bases). The CDR3 length is 12 residues. Germline lookup yields CDR1 WNHNN and CDR2 SYGVQD (reference sequence). CDR3 protein: CGNRRDRYEQYF. CDR3 in DNA: TGCGGGAACCGGCGGGACAGATACGAGCAGTACTTC.

The chain recombines TRBV18 with TRBJ2-3; 8 bases match TRBD2. Germline V gives CDR1 KGHSH, CDR2 LQKENI. CDR3 length: 15 amino acids. The junction had 5 bases not matched to a gene; V was cut back by 1 base and J by 5 bases. CDR3 sequence reads: CASSPLSGGGDTQYF. As DNA, the CDR3 is TGTGCCAGCTCACCACTCAGCGGGGGAGGAGATACGCAGTATTTT. Full variable domain (rest looked up from reference TRBV18 and TRBJ2-3): NAGVMQNPRHLVRRRGQEARLRCSPMKGHSHVYWYRQLPEEGLKFMVYLQKENIIDESGMPKERFSAEFPKEGPSILRIQQVVRGDSAAYFCASSPLSGGGDTQYFGPGTRLTVL.

The rearrangement links TRBV9 to TRBJ1-2; unclear D gene. CDR1 is SGDLS, CDR2 YYNGEE, per germline. Trimming took off 2 bases at V and 1 base at J, with 9 bases between the two ends. The CDR3 extends over 14 amino acids. In DNA form, the CDR3 reads TGTGCCAGCAGCGTTGATGAGATTAACTATGGCTACACCTTC. Encoded protein: CASSVDEINYGYTF.

This clone was observed many times. DNA for the CDR3: TGTGCCAGCAGCTTATTGGCAGGGGGATCAGCAGATACGCAGTATTTT. Its translation is CASSLLAGGSADTQYF. The chain combines TRBV7-9 with TRBJ2-3; TRBD1 aligns across 7 bases. Germline CDR1 SEHNR, CDR2 FQNEAQ (reference sequence). The CDR3 contains 16 residues. After removal of 2 bases from V and 4 bases from J, the junction contained 9 bases not matched to a gene. The complete variable domain, with remaining parts taken from reference TRBV7-9 and TRBJ2-3, reads DTGVSQNPRHKITKRGQNVTFRCDPISEHNRLYWYRQTLGQGPEFLTYFQNEAQLEKSRLLSDRFSAERPKGSFSTLEIQRTEQGDSAMYLCASSLLAGGSADTQYFGPGTRLTVL.

In this sample, this clone turned up once. This sequence joins TRBV29-1 and TRBJ1-3; 7 positions agree with TRBD1. CDR1 and CDR2 (germline): SQVTM, ANQGSEA. The V segment lost 7 bases and the J segment 0 bases; nucleotides outside the gene matches: 6. This CDR3 region has 14 residues. The CDR3 protein is CSAADRDSGNTIYF. The CDR3 DNA sequence: TGCAGCGCCGCAGACAGGGACTCTGGAAACACCATATATTTT.

This clone was seen only a few times. The rearrangement joins TRBV4-1 to TRBJ1-1, with D unclear. V was clipped by 0 bases and J by 9 bases, with 8 bases between them. This CDR3 region has 12 residues. Per germline, CDR1 MGHRA and CDR2 YSYEKL. The CDR3 DNA sequence: TGCGCCAGCAGCCAAGATACCCTGAAAGCTTTCTTT. Translation: CASSQDTLKAFF.

J is TRBJ2-1 and V is TRBV29-1; D remains ambiguous. This CDR3 has 13 residues. Germline V CDR1 and CDR2: SQVTM, ANQGSEA. The germline V and J ends were trimmed by 8 bases and 0 bases, with 11 bases remaining between them. CDR3 region: CSSWEGSYNEQFF. The CDR3 coding sequence is TGCAGCTCATGGGAAGGCTCCTACAATGAGCAGTTCTTC.